This T cell receptor beta chain derives from a study of Graves' ophthalmopathy and Graves' hyperthyroidism (dated by TCRdb to between 2017 and 2018). In the study overall: Peripheral blood was collected at initial diagnosis, prior to any treatment. TCR beta repertoire signatures were used to distinguish Graves' ophthalmopathy from Graves' hyperthyroidism and to predict progression to ophthalmopathy. In total, approximately 130 blood samples were TCR-sequenced: fewer than 50 ophthalmopathy, some 72 hyperthyroidism and roughly 17 hyperthyroidism-to-ophthalmopathy patients. A discovery set of 95 to 100 patients (43 ophthalmopathy, fewer than 60 stable hyperthyroidism) was enrolled to explore V-J signatures distinguishing ophthalmopathy from hyperthyroidism. An independent validation cohort comprised some 19 hyperthyroidism patients and some 16 patients who later progressed from hyperthyroidism to ophthalmopathy. In roughly 6 hyperthyroidism patients, the T-cell repertoires found in thyroid tissue were compared with those found in blood. Following sample collection, hyperthyroidism patients were given methimazole at a starting dose of 30 mg daily, and ophthalmopathy patients were given high-dose intravenous methylprednisolone. What the authors observed across the whole study: In cross-validation, the 13-signature model distinguished ophthalmopathy from stable hyperthyroidism with approximately 88% sensitivity and around 81% specificity, and in the test set the corresponding values were roughly 80% and 76%. Sample size was not statistically predetermined, and group allocation was not concealed from the investigators. Among expanded thyroid clonotypes with frequency above 0.001, most also showed up in blood, which suggests that blood repertoires may reflect the thyroid immune response. In validation, the model predicted ophthalmopathy progression with about 71% sensitivity and roughly 78% specificity; some 13 predicted patients were CT-confirmed with GO in a median of approximately 6.5 months.

Ophthalmopathy patients had moderately to severely active disease, Clinical Activity Score of at least 3, NOSPECS grade of at least 4, and disease duration under 3 months. Anyone with other autoimmune diseases, uncontrolled infections, pregnancy or lactation was excluded from the study. Diagnosis was based on clinical symptoms, serum thyroxine, TRAb, thyroid ultrasound and orbital computed tomography. Using Ficoll-Paque density gradient centrifugation, PBMCs were isolated from 9.5 to 10 ml of fresh peripheral blood. Total RNA was extracted using Trizol reagent, and RNA quality was checked on an Agilent 2100 Bioanalyzer. Trimming takes 6 bases off V and 11 bases off J; junction bases not matched to a gene: 8. The germline V gene encodes CDR1 MGHDK and CDR2 SYGVNS. The CDR3 measures 12 amino acids from cysteine to phenylalanine. Only CDR3 DNA remains: 36 bases, in frame from the first base. A note on this clonotype: Its antigen remains undetermined. Base qualities are not recorded, but no much larger clone differs from it by a single base.

For repertoire sequencing, the TCR beta CDR3 regions were amplified from RNA transcripts. The first round of RT-PCR was done with HTBI primers and the Qiagen OneStep RT-PCR kit, and was followed by a second round of multiplex PCR, then size selection and purification. Libraries were sequenced paired-end with 100 bp reads on an Illumina HiSeq2000. As for the authors' bioinformatics: SOAPnuke was used to process the reads, removing any read that contained adapters or uncalled bases, had a mean Phred below 15, or lacked an exact match to the constant primer or identifier. COPE v1.2.5 was used to merge high-quality paired reads. Clonotypes were defined as unique nucleotide sequences and were aligned to IMGT TRB V, D and J references using MiTCR v1.1. The analysis was limited to V-J combinations with a frequency above 0.0001, which together covered 99.2% of the repertoires. A TCR clonal expansion and chaos score per V-J combination was defined as the ratio of F50 clonal expansion to chaos observed in the TCRdist matrix. Welch's t-statistics and random forest were used to reduce the features to 10 to 15 V-J combinations, which were then used as input to a naive Bayes classifier. The Morisita-Horn index was used to measure how similar the thyroid and blood repertoires were. Clones were called with MiXCR by TCRdb after fastp trimmed the public reads at Q25, and only in-frame beta chains were retained. Duplicate CDR3 protein sequences are folded into a single record with the most common DNA and genes. For this entry, the V and J calls and clone size follow TCRdb and not the study's own pipeline. This sample gives about 740,000 distinct CDR3 sequences in total; approximately 40% of them show up just once. The ten largest clones add up to approximately 46% of the sample.

The origin of this receptor is an adult man with Graves' ophthalmopathy. Source material: peripheral blood. The rearranged chain carries TRBV25-1 and TRBJ2-5, with 8 bases aligning to TRBD1. CDR3 region: CASRSQGDVQYF. In nucleotides, the sequence is TGTGCCAGCAGGTCACAGGGGGATGTGCAGTACTTC.